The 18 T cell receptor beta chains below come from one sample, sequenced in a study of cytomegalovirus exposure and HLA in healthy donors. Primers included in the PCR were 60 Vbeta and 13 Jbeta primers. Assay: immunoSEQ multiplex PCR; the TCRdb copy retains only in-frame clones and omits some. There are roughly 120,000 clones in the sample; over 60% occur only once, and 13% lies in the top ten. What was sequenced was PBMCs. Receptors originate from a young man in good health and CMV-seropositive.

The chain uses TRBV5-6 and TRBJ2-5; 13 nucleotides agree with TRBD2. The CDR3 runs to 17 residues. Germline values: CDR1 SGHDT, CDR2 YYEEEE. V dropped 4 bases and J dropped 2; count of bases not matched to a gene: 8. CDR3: CASSLRLAGGLQETQYF. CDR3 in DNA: TGTGCCAGCAGCCTTAGACTAGCGGGGGGACTTCAAGAGACCCAGTACTTC.

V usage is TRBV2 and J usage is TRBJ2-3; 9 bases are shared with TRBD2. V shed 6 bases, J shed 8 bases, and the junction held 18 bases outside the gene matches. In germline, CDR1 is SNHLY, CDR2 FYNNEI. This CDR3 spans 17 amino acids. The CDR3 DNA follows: TGTGCCAGCAGCCGGCGGGGGATGCTAGCGGGGTCCGTTACGCAGTATTTT. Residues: CASSRRGMLAGSVTQYF.

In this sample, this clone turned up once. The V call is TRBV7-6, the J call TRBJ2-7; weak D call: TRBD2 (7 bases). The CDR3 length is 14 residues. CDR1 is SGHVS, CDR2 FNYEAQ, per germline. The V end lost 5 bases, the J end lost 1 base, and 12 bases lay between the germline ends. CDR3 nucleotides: TGTGCCAGCAGCCTGGGAGGGGGTTCCTACGAGCAGTACTTC. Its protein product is CASSLGGGSYEQYF. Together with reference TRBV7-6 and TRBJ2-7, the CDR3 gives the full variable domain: GAGVSQSPRYKVTKRGQDVALRCDPISGHVSLYWYRQALGQGPEFLTYFNYEAQQDKSGLPNDRFSAERPEGSISTLTIQRTEQRDSAMYRCASSLGGGSYEQYFGPGTRLTVT.

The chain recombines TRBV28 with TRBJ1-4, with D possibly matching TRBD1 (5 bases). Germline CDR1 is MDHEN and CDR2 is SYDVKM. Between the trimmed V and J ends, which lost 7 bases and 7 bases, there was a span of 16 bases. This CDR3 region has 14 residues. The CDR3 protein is CASNSPKGIEKLFF. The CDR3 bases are TGTGCCAGCAACTCACCCAAGGGGATTGAAAAACTGTTTTTT. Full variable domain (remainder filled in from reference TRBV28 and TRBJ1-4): DVKVTQSSRYLVKRTGEKVFLECVQDMDHENMFWYRQDPGLGLRLIYFSYDVKMKEKGDIPEGYSVSREKKERFSLILESASTNQTSMYLCASNSPKGIEKLFFGSGTQLSVL.

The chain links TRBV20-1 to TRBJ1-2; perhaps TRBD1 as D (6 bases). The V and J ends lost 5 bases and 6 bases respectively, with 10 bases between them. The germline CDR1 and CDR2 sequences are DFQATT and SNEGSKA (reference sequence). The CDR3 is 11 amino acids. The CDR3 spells CSADRTDGYTF. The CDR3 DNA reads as TGCAGTGCTGACAGGACCGATGGCTACACCTTC.

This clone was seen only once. CDR3 DNA: TGTGCCAGCACCGGAGATACGCAGTATTTT. Encoded protein: CASTGDTQYF. The V and J genes are TRBV6-6 and TRBJ2-3; D gene uncertain. CDR3 size: 10 residues. Germline CDR1 and CDR2: MNHNY and SVGAGI (reference sequence). Deletions cut 7 bases from V and 5 bases from J, with 4 bases between.

The CDR3 DNA follows: TGTGCCAGCAGCTACCGGGACAGGGGGCTCAGTAATGAAAAACTGTTTTTT. This encodes CASSYRDRGLSNEKLFF. The rearrangement uses TRBV5-4 and TRBJ1-4, with 12 bases identical to TRBD1. The germline V gene has CDR1 SGHNT and CDR2 YYREEE (reference sequence). This CDR3 has 17 residues. V lost 3 bases, J lost 4 bases, and 7 bases stayed unmatched.

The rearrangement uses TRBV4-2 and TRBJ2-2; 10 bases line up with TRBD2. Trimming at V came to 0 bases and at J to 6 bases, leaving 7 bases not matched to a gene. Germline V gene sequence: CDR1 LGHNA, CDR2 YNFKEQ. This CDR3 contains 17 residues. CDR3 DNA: TGTGCCAGCAGCCAAGATCCACTAGCGGGGAGTCCCGGGGAGCTGTTTTTT. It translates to CASSQDPLAGSPGELFF.

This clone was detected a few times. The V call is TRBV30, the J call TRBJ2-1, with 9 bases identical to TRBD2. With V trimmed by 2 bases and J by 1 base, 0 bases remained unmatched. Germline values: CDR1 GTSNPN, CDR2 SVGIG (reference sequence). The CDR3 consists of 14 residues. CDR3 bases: TGTGCCTGGAGTAGCGGGGGGTCCTACAATGAGCAGTTCTTC. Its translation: CAWSSGGSYNEQFF.

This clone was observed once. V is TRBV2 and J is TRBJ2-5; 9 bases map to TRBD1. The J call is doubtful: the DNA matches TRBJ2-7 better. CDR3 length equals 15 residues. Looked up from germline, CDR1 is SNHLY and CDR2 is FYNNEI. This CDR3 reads CASRMGQGISYEQYF. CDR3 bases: TGTGCCAGCAGGATGGGACAGGGAATCTCCTACGAGCAGTACTTC.

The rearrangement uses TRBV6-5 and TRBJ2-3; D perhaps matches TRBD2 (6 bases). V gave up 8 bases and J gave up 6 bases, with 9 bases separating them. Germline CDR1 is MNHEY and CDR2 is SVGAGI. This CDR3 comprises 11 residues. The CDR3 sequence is CASGTPDTQYF. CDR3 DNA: TGTGCCAGCGGGACTCCTGATACGCAGTATTTT.

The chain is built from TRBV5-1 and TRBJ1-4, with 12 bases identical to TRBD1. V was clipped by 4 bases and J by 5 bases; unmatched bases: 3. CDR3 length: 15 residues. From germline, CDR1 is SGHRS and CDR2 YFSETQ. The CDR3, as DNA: TGCGCCAGCAGCGTGGGACAGGGGGCCAATGAAAAACTGTTTTTT. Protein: CASSVGQGANEKLFF.

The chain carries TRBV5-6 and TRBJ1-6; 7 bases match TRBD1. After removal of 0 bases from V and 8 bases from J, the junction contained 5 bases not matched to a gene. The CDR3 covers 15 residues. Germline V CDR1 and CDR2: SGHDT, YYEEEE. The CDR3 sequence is CASSLAGQTDSPLHF. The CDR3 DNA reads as TGTGCCAGCAGCTTGGCGGGACAGACGGATTCACCCCTCCACTTT.

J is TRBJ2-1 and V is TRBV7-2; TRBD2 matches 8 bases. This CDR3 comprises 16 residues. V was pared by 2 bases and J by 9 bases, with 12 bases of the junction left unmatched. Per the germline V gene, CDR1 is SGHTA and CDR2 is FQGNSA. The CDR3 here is CASSLSGTRGNGEQFF. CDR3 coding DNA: TGTGCCAGCAGCTTATCGGGGACTAGGGGGAACGGTGAGCAGTTCTTC. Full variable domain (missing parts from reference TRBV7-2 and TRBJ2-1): GAGVSQSPSNKVTEKGKDVELRCDPISGHTALYWYRQSLGQGLEFLIYFQGNSAPDKSGLPSDRFSAERTGGSVSTLTIQRTQQEDSAVYLCASSLSGTRGNGEQFFGPGTRLTVL.

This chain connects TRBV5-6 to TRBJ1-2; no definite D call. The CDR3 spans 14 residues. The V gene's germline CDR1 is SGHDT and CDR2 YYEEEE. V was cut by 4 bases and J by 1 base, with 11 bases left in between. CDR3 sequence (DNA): TGTGCCAGCAGCCGTTTTTCGTATAACTATGGCTACACCTTC. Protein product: CASSRFSYNYGYTF.

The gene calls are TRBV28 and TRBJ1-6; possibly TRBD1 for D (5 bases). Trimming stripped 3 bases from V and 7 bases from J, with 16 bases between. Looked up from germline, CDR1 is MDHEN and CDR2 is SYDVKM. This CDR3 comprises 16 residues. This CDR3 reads CASSLIVGGGNSPLHF. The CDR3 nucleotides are TGTGCCAGCAGTTTGATTGTCGGGGGGGGGAATTCACCCCTCCACTTT.

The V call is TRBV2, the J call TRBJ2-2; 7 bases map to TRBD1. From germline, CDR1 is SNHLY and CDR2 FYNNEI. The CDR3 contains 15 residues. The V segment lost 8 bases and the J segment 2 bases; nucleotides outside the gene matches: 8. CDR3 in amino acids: CASGIRDSNTGELFF. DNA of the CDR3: TGTGCCAGCGGGATCCGGGACAGTAACACCGGGGAGCTGTTTTTT.

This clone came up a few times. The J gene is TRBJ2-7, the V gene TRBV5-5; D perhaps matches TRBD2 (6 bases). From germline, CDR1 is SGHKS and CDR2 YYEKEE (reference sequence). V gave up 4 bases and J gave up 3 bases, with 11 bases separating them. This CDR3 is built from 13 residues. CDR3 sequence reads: CASSVRDDYEQYF. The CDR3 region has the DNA TGTGCCAGCAGCGTGCGGGACGACTACGAGCAGTACTTC. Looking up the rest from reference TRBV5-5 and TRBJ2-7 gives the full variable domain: DAGVTQSPTHLIKTRGQQVTLRCSPISGHKSVSWYQQVLGQGPQFIFQYYEKEERGRGNFPDRFSARQFPNYSSELNVNALLLGDSALYLCASSVRDDYEQYFGPGTRLTVT.